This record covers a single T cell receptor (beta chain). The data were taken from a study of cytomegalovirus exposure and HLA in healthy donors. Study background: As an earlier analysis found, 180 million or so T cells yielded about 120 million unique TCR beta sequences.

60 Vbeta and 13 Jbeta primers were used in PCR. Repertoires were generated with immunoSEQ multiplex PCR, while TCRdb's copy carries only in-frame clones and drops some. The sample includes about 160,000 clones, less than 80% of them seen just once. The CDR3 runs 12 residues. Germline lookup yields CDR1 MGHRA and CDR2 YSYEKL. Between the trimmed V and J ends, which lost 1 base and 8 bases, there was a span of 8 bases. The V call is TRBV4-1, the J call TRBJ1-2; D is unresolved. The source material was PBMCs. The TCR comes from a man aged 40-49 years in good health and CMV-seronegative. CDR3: CASSQGARGYTF. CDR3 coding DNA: TGCGCCAGCAGCCAAGGGGCCCGGGGCTACACCTTC.